The 4 T cell receptor beta chains listed next were all sequenced from one sample in a study of preoperative IRX-2 immunotherapy in early breast cancer. Some clones are missing from TCRdb's copy, which holds only in-frame ones; the method was immunoSEQ multiplex PCR. Of about 98,000 clones in the sample, 75% to 90% were seen once. Treatment defined: preoperative locoregional IRX-2 cytokine immunotherapy. Sequencing used tumor tissue, obtained after IRX-2 immunotherapy. The source of these receptors is a human donor with breast cancer.

The J gene is TRBJ1-5, the V gene TRBV5-1; D not resolved. The germline CDR1 and CDR2 sequences are SGHRS and YFSETQ. This CDR3 contains 15 residues. The ends were cut back, 0 bases at V and 2 bases at J, with 9 bases in the middle. This chain's CDR3 is CASSLGGVGNQPQHF. The CDR3 coding sequence is TGCGCCAGCAGCTTGGGCGGTGTCGGCAATCAGCCCCAGCATTTT.

CDR3 DNA: TGCAGCGTTGAAATTGGTAGGGCAGATACCTACAATGAGCAGTTCTTC. Encoded protein: CSVEIGRADTYNEQFF. The chain carries TRBV29-1 and TRBJ2-1; D is unclear. The germline CDR1 and CDR2 sequences are SQVTM and ANQGSEA. V was pared by 2 bases and J by 2 bases, with 16 bases between. This CDR3 comprises 16 residues.

The chain recombines TRBV19 with TRBJ2-3; 15 bases align to TRBD2. The CDR3 spans 19 residues. CDR1 and CDR2 (germline): LNHDA, SQIVND (reference sequence). The V gene end was trimmed by 5 bases and the J gene end by 2 bases; junction bases not matched to a gene: 11. The CDR3 loop is CASSPPLGLAGGPTDTQYF. In DNA form, the CDR3 reads TGTGCCAGTAGTCCCCCCCTGGGACTAGCGGGAGGTCCCACAGATACGCAGTATTTT.

The chain joins TRBV6-8 to TRBJ1-1, with 10 bases fitting TRBD1. Germline assignment: CDR1 MNHGY and CDR2 SAAAGT. After removal of 5 bases from V and 1 base from J, the junction contained 7 bases not matched to a gene. The CDR3 is 16 amino acids. The CDR3 DNA follows: TGTGCCAGCAGTGGAAGGACAGGGGGACCGAACACTGAAGCTTTCTTT. Translation: CASSGRTGGPNTEAFF.